This is a list of T cell receptor beta chains from one sample in a study of glioma-infiltrating T cells after dendritic cell vaccination. Measured with immunoSEQ multiplex PCR; TCRdb has only the in-frame clones, and not every one. Of 75,000 to 100,000 clones in the sample, 79% were seen once. The source material was blood, sampled before dendritic cell vaccination. The receptors shown here come from a human donor with glioblastoma. Both conserved end residues are trimmed from each CDR3.

j_gene | v_gene | CDR3aa
TRBJ1-2 | TRBV6-6 | ASSYHGREAYGYT
TRBJ1-2 | TRBV4-2 | ASSQETGHNYGYT
TRBJ1-5 | TRBV4-2 | ASSQDVGRDPYQPQH
TRBJ2-7 | TRBV28 | ASSLTGWVSEQY
TRBJ2-1 | TRBV7-9 | ASSREVYEQF
TRBJ2-7 | TRBV27 | ASSIVPGQGRLRAYEQY
TRBJ2-2 | TRBV2 | ASSAQGAFGELF
TRBJ2-4 | TRBV7-8 | ASSRDRGRGAKNIQY
TRBJ1-2 | TRBV6-5 | ASSYSKQGDFYGYT
TRBJ2-1 | TRBV5-1 | ASSLGVTGGLDEQF
TRBJ2-1 | TRBV7-3 | ASSAISGSTYNEQF
TRBJ1-5 | TRBV30 | AWSQGDNQPQH
TRBJ2-3 | TRBV4-1 | ASQIGGGDADTQY
TRBJ2-7 | TRBV5-1 | ASSLDAGAPYEQY
TRBJ2-1 | TRBV2 | ASVAPGLPRDEQF
TRBJ2-3 | TRBV4-1 | ASSLPGDRRTDTQY
TRBJ1-5 | TRBV6-1 | ASRGGGGSNQPQH
TRBJ2-1 | TRBV6-7 | ARPIRLSGTLDNEQF
TRBJ1-1 | TRBV5-1 | ASSFRGVGTRGEAF
TRBJ2-3 | TRBV6-5 | ASSSLGLALADTQY
TRBJ2-7 | TRBV7-9 | ASSSVLQGPVFEQY
TRBJ2-7 | TRBV2 | ASTWGGAGTSYEQY
TRBJ1-1 | TRBV7-6 | ASSLVPGQEAF
TRBJ2-3 | TRBV11-3 | ASSFTGTDTQY
TRBJ2-2 | TRBV4-1 | ASSQDLEAGELF
TRBJ2-2 | TRBV28 | ASKGGPGELF